The next 9 T cell receptor beta chains were all read from a single sample in a study of T-cell reconstitution after alpha-beta-depleted transplantation in children (dated by TCRdb to the mid-2010s). The method behind the library was PCR. Sequencing instrument: Illumina HiSeq 2500. To normalize quantification of the TCRbeta repertoire, the TCR libraries were built with molecular barcoding that relied on unique molecular identifiers. The raw public reads went through TCRdb reprocessing: fastp at Q25, MiXCR clone calling, in-frame beta chains kept. Entries that share a CDR3 protein sequence are merged under the most common genes and DNA. Here the sample has approximately 490,000 distinct CDR3 sequences; around 12% occur a single time. The ten most abundant clones make up around 6.1% of the sample. Sequenced here: PBMCs from the stem cell graft donor, sampled from the stem cell graft. The receptor source for this set is a human donor who donated a stem cell graft to a child with combined immunodeficiency.

In its sample, this clonotype was seen a few times. The chain joins TRBV20-1 to TRBJ2-1, with D uncertain. With 0 bases removed from V and 2 bases from J, the gap between germline ends came to 5 bases. Germline-derived CDR1 and CDR2 are DFQATT and SNEGSKA (reference sequence). This CDR3 contains 13 residues. The CDR3: CSARDPTYNEQFF. The CDR3 coding sequence is TGCAGTGCTAGAGATCCCACCTACAATGAGCAGTTCTTC.

This clonotype has more than one count but fewer than ten. The chain combines TRBV12-3 or TRBV12-4 with TRBJ1-5, with D unclear. V was clipped by 6 bases and J by 7 bases, with 16 bases between them. The CDR3 loop spans 14 amino acids. CDR3 protein: CASRPIGSKQPQHF. Written as DNA, the CDR3 is TGTGCCAGCAGACCAATCGGGTCGAAACAGCCCCAGCATTTT.

This clonotype was observed many times. The genes are TRBV29-1 and TRBJ1-1; D is uncertain. The CDR3 loop spans 11 amino acids. Germline CDR1 is SQVTM and CDR2 is ANQGSEA. V gave up 4 bases and J gave up 8 bases, with 11 bases separating them. The CDR3, as DNA: TGCAGCGTTGCTGGAACATGGGAAGCTTTCTTT. Translated, it gives CSVAGTWEAFF.

This chain connects TRBV3-1 to TRBJ2-2; D perhaps matches TRBD2 (5 bases). The CDR3 is 16 amino acids. From germline, CDR1 is LGHDT and CDR2 YNNKEL (reference sequence). Trimming shortened V by 1 base and J by 3 bases, and 12 bases separated the two germline ends. CDR3 residues: CASSQVGSDHTGELFF. The CDR3 DNA is TGTGCCAGCAGCCAAGTTGGTAGCGACCACACCGGGGAGCTGTTTTTT.

The genes are TRBV6-5 and TRBJ1-2; tentatively, D is TRBD1 (5 bases). This CDR3 comprises 15 residues. Trimming removed 0 bases from V and 8 bases from J, with 16 bases in between. Per the germline V gene, CDR1 is MNHEY and CDR2 is SVGAGI. Here the CDR3 DNA reads TGTGCCAGCAGTTACTCGTCTGGCTGGGAGGGGGGCTACACCTTC. This sequence encodes CASSYSSGWEGGYTF.

A few counts support this clonotype. V gene TRBV5-1 combines with J gene TRBJ2-3, with D possibly matching TRBD2 (6 bases). The germline V gene has CDR1 SGHRS and CDR2 YFSETQ. V lost 4 bases, J lost 2 bases, and 17 bases lay in between. This CDR3 is built from 16 residues. DNA for the CDR3: TGCGCCAGCAGCACGTTCGGGGCTAGCGCCACAGATACGCAGTATTTT. Translation gives CASSTFGASATDTQYF.

The CDR3 spells CASSPAGADYNEQFF. As DNA, the CDR3 is TGCGCCAGCAGCCCAGCGGGGGCCGACTACAATGAGCAGTTCTTC. This chain uses TRBV5-1 with TRBJ2-1; 8 bases are shared with TRBD2. Germline CDR1 reads SGHRS; CDR2 reads YFSETQ. This CDR3 has 15 residues. J gave up 3 bases and V 4 bases, and 6 bases lay outside the gene matches.

This clonotype appeared a few times. This CDR3 reads CASSKQTGVRDTEAFF. The CDR3 coding sequence is TGTGCCAGCAGCAAACAAACAGGGGTAAGAGACACTGAAGCTTTCTTT. This sequence joins TRBV5-4 and TRBJ1-1, with 7 bases identical to TRBD1. Germline loops: CDR1 SGHNT, CDR2 YYREEE (reference sequence). The CDR3 length is 16 residues. V was clipped by 4 bases and J by 3 bases; unmatched bases: 12.

In its sample, this clonotype was seen many times. The V and J genes are TRBV29-1 and TRBJ2-1, with TRBD2 identical over 12 bases. Germline V gene sequence: CDR1 SQVTM, CDR2 ANQGSEA. The ends lost 1 base at V and 6 bases at J; junction bases unmatched: 7. CDR3 length equals 16 residues. The CDR3 sequence is CSVEGAGLAGPNEQFF. The CDR3 nucleotides are TGCAGCGTTGAAGGCGCGGGACTAGCGGGTCCCAATGAGCAGTTCTTC.